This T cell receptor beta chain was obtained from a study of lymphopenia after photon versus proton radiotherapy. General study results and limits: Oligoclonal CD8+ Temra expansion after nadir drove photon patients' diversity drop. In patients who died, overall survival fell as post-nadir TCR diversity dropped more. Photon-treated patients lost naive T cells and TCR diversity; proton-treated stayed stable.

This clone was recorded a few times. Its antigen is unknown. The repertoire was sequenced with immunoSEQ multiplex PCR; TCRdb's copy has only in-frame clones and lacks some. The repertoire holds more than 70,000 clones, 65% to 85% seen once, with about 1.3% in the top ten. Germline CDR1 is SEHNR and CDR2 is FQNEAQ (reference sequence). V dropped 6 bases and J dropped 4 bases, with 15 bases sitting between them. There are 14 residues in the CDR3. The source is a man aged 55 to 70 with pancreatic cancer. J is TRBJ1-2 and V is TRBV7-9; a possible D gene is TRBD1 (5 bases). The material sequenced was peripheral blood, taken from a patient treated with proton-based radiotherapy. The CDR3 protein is CASSPLGESYGYTF. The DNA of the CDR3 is TGTGCCAGCAGTCCATTGGGGGAGTCCTATGGCTACACCTTC.